The 11 T cell receptor beta chains given below trace back to one sample, sequenced in a study. MiXCR was run by TCRdb on the 5' RACE reads, yielding one entry per CDR3 protein. The sample holds some 30,000 distinct CDR3 sequences, 20% to 30% seen once. Input material: naive CD4+ T cells sorted from a lymph node. As for subset: naive CD4+ T cells, CD4+CD45RA+CD25-. Receptor source: a female donor with breast cancer.

The chain couples TRBV7-3 to TRBJ2-3; 9 bases line up with TRBD1. The CDR3 has 16 amino acids. The V gene end was trimmed by 5 bases and the J gene end by 0 bases; junction bases not matched to a gene: 6. The germline V gene has CDR1 SGHTA and CDR2 FQGTGA. The CDR3 DNA follows: TGTGCCAGCAGCGGGGGACAGGGCACTAGCACAGATACGCAGTATTTT. It codes for CASSGGQGTSTDTQYF. Variable domain in full (rest from reference TRBV7-3 and TRBJ2-3): GAGVSQTPSNKVTEKGKYVELRCDPISGHTALYWYRQSLGQGPEFLIYFQGTGAADDSGLPNDRFFAVRPEGSVSTLKIQRTERGDSAVYLCASSGGQGTSTDTQYFGPGTRLTVL.

This clonotype was seen only a few times. The rearrangement links TRBV6-1 to TRBJ1-1, with D unresolved. The V end was cut by 8 bases, the J end by 3 bases, with 19 bases between. The CDR3 runs to 15 residues. Germline CDR1 MNHNS, CDR2 SASEGT. The DNA for the CDR3 is TGTGCCAGCCACACAACGCTCGGCCAGGACACTGAAGCTTTCTTT. Its protein product is CASHTTLGQDTEAFF.

This rearrangement joins TRBV20-1 to TRBJ2-7; 13 nucleotides match TRBD2. V gave up 3 bases and J gave up 2 bases; unmatched junction bases: 10. The CDR3 length is 17 residues. Germline V gene sequence: CDR1 DFQATT, CDR2 SNEGSKA (reference sequence). The CDR3 here is CSASGLAGVTGTYEQYF. CDR3 coding DNA: TGCAGTGCTAGTGGACTAGCGGGAGTAACGGGAACCTACGAGCAGTACTTC.

This clonotype came up many times. The V gene is TRBV12-3 or TRBV12-4, the J gene TRBJ2-1; the match to TRBD1 covers 7 bases. This CDR3 is built from 15 residues. After removal of 4 bases from V and 2 bases from J, the junction contained 5 bases not matched to a gene. The CDR3 loop is CASSWGQSAYNEQFF. The CDR3, as DNA: TGTGCCAGCAGTTGGGGACAGTCCGCCTACAATGAGCAGTTCTTC.

This clonotype is classed as medium-sized. CDR3 nucleotides: TGTGCCAGCGGCCAAGAGACCCAGTACTTC. Translation gives CASGQETQYF. V and J are TRBV7-6 and TRBJ2-5, with D hard to call. Trimming removed 8 bases at V and 1 base at J, with 2 bases between. Germline values: CDR1 SGHVS, CDR2 FNYEAQ. The CDR3 runs 10 residues. The full variable domain, rest sourced from reference TRBV7-6 and TRBJ2-5, is GAGVSQSPRYKVTKRGQDVALRCDPISGHVSLYWYRQALGQGPEFLTYFNYEAQQDKSGLPNDRFSAERPEGSISTLTIQRTEQRDSAMYRCASGQETQYFGPGTRLLVL.

The rearrangement links TRBV6-1 to TRBJ2-1; 7 nucleotides agree with TRBD1. V dropped 6 bases and J dropped 3; count of bases not matched to a gene: 14. Germline loops: CDR1 MNHNS, CDR2 SASEGT. The CDR3 is made up of 17 amino acids. The CDR3 DNA sequence: TGTGCCAGCAGCGCCCTTAGAACAGGGGCCCTCTACAATGAGCAGTTCTTC. It codes for CASSALRTGALYNEQFF.

This clonotype has only a few counts. The J gene is TRBJ1-1, the V gene TRBV7-8; 8 bases are shared with TRBD1. The CDR3 runs to 14 residues. Germline V gene lookup returns CDR1 SGHVS and CDR2 FQNEAQ. The V segment lost 1 base and the J segment 3 bases; nucleotides outside the gene matches: 1. CDR3 residues: CASSLGQGHTEAFF. Written as DNA, the CDR3 is TGTGCCAGCAGCTTAGGACAGGGGCACACTGAAGCTTTCTTT.

Points on this clonotype: A much larger clone sits a single nucleotide away, making a read error possible. The rearrangement links TRBV6-5 to TRBJ1-6; no reliable D call. The CDR3 has 13 residues. In germline, CDR1 is MNHEY, CDR2 SVGAGI. The CDR3 reads CAGRATRDSPLHF. In DNA, the CDR3 is TGTGCCGGCAGAGCGACCCGCGATTCACCCCTCCACTTT.

This chain uses TRBV6-5 with TRBJ2-7; TRBD1 or TRBD2 may be the D gene (5 bases each). Trimming removed 10 bases at V and 3 bases at J, with 13 bases between. CDR1 is MNHEY and CDR2 is SVGAGI in the germline V gene. This CDR3 has 12 amino acids. The chain's CDR3 is CAIGWGYYEQYF. The CDR3 DNA sequence: TGTGCCATTGGATGGGGGTACTACGAGCAGTACTTC.

In the case of this clonotype: It may be a read error: a sequence one base away is much more abundant. The chain uses TRBV5-4 and TRBJ2-1; 8 bases map to TRBD2. Germline V gene sequence: CDR1 SGHNT, CDR2 YYREEE (reference sequence). This CDR3 spans 15 amino acids. The CDR3 here is CAGSSRGAGVSEQFF. In nucleotides, the CDR3 is TGTGCCGGCAGCTCCAGGGGAGCGGGAGTTTCCGAGCAGTTCTTC.

A note on this clonotype: A single base separates this from a much larger clone, so it may be a read error. As the CDR3 is not closed by the conserved phenylalanine or tryptophan, this likely results from a read error. The V call is TRBV29-1, the J call TRBJ2-1, with 11 bases identical to TRBD1. The V segment lost 6 bases and the J segment 8 bases; nucleotides outside the gene matches: 0. The CDR3 covers 11 residues. Germline CDR1 reads SQVTM; CDR2 reads ANQGSEA. Written as DNA, the CDR3 is TGCAGCGTGGACAGGGGGCATGAGCAGTTCTCC. Protein: CSVDRGHEQFS.